The clone carrying this T cell receptor beta chain was seen more than once but under ten times. Its antigen remains unknown. CDR3 length: 13 residues. V lost 4 bases and J 6 bases, leaving 13 bases between the germline ends. Per germline, CDR1 SGHNT and CDR2 YYREEE (reference sequence). The PCR made use of 60 Vbeta and 13 Jbeta primers. Sequenced by immunoSEQ multiplex PCR; TCRdb stores in-frame clones only, minus some. This repertoire shows approximately 150,000 clones, about 64% found once; its top ten account for about 7.1%. This record comes from a study of cytomegalovirus exposure and HLA in healthy donors. Study details: Unique TCRs numbering roughly 80 million, obtained from HLA-typed donors, made up an early data release. Notes on the study in general: Later analysis reportedly placed an Asian-associated ancestry cluster below the roughly 680-donor mean in N-insertions.

The source material was PBMCs. The chain carries TRBV5-4 and TRBJ1-2, with D hard to call. The sequence was collected from a woman aged 60-75 years in good health and CMV-seropositive. The CDR3 bases are TGTGCCAGCAGCAGAGACGGAGGCGATGGCTACACCTTC. It specifies CASSRDGGDGYTF. Combining the CDR3 with reference TRBV5-4 and TRBJ1-2 gives the whole variable domain ETGVTQSPTHLIKTRGQQVTLRCSSQSGHNTVSWYQQALGQGPQFIFQYYREEENGRGNFPPRFSGLQFPNYSSELNVNALELDDSALYLCASSRDGGDGYTFGSGTRLTVV.